Listed here is a single TCR beta chain. Its antigen specificity is not known. Base qualities were left out, and no much larger clone turns up one base away. Its CDR3 holds 14 amino acids, cysteine through phenylalanine. Only CDR3 DNA remains: 42 bases, in frame from the first base. The germline V gene (reference sequence) gives CDR1 as LNHDA and CDR2 as SQIVND. V is clipped by 3 bases and J by 5 bases, and the sequence between their germline boundaries is 10 bases long. Receptor libraries were prepared by the immunoSEQ multiplex PCR assay. A mixture of 60 forward primers for TCR Vbeta segments and 13 reverse primers for TCR Jbeta segments was used in the multiplex PCR. The CDR3 region of rearranged TCR beta genes was amplified from genomic DNA with a multiplex PCR assay. Amplified TCR beta libraries were sequenced as 87-base-pair reads on the Illumina HiSeq System. For the original study's pipeline: A later analysis counted approximately 76 million unique TCR beta chains across the 690 or so repertoires, and around 12 million of these chains were shared by at least two donors. A nearest-neighbor algorithm error-corrected the raw reads and collapsed the reads into unique sequences, merging closely related sequences to remove PCR and sequencing errors. To assign V, D and J gene segments, CDR3 sequences were aligned to IMGT reference sequences. For a sequence to be retained, a match of at least six nucleotides to both a V gene segment and a J gene segment was required. Rearrangements were classified as productive when the CDR3 lacked stop codons and remained in frame with V and J, and all other rearrangements were classified as non-productive. Following IMGT convention, CDR3 was defined as the stretch from the second conserved V-encoded cysteine to the conserved J-encoded phenylalanine. In an earlier analysis of just under 600 of the donors, sequences lacking an unambiguous match to a single V gene segment were excluded. In an earlier analysis of several hundred of the donors, V segments were called functional above 56.7% productive rearrangements and were called segregating when the between-donor standard deviation exceeded 5%. A statistical classification framework was developed to diagnose cytomegalovirus status using the catalog of TCR beta chain sequences. A later analysis assigned V and J genes by comparing TCR nucleotide sequences with IMGT/GENE-DB human TR gene sequences. Using the TCRdist pipeline, a later analysis assigned CDR3 sequences along with most-parsimonious VDJ recombination scenarios. A later analysis defined each TCR beta chain by its CDR3 amino acid sequence plus V-gene family, and excluded reads lacking a unique V-gene family. In a later analysis, 450 to 600 highly shared, low-generation-probability nucleotide sequences were removed to address suspected cross-contamination and a sequencing artifact. For each public chain, a later analysis derived a clonal expansion index from normalized ranks of inferred template counts within each repertoire. In a later analysis, generation probabilities were computed with a VDJ recombination model fitted to out-of-frame rearrangements, and the resulting probabilities were checked against IGoR. In a later analysis, TCR-TCR, TCR-HLA and TCR-CMV co-occurrence was scored with hypergeometric tests, and a repertoire-size bias correction was applied to TCR pairs. A later analysis estimated false discovery rates by permuting HLA or CMV assignments 20 times. In a later analysis, co-occurring TCRs were grouped using DBSCAN, with TCRdist sequence similarity added in when clustering inside HLA-allele-positive subsets. Repertoires with fewer than 30,000 or more than 120,000 public chains, plus five repertoires with anomalous nucleotide sharing, were excluded from co-occurrence clustering. TCRdb provides this immuneACCESS table in a form limited to in-frame rearrangements. Some clones are lacking; in checked studies, under half of them reflect an unresolved V gene, and why the rest are absent is not known. That table is the source of V, J and clone size, and D and trimming were worked out from the DNA. For this sample the table gives over 80,000 clones, of which roughly three quarters were detected only once. Of the sample, about 3.1% falls within the top ten clones.

The cohort consisted of more than 650 healthy bone marrow donors. Cohort members were all nominally healthy when sampled, although unrecorded immune exposures were likely present. The donor was CMV seronegative and belonged to the group of several hundred seronegative cohort members. A peripheral blood sample was collected from each donor, and TCR beta sequencing was performed on peripheral blood mononuclear cells. The Qiagen DNeasy Blood Extraction Kit was used to extract genomic DNA from the blood cell samples. This record comes from a study of cytomegalovirus exposure and HLA in healthy donors (dated by TCRdb to between 2016 and 2019). About the full investigation: An earlier analysis of roughly 570 of the donors reported approximately 260 Gb of sequence data and some 110 million unique TCR beta sequences obtained from about 179 million T cells. Around 300 gigabases of sequencing data and tens of millions of unique TCR sequences were included in an early release covering over 600 HLA-typed donors. Of the 350 to 450 genotyped donors, 65% to 90% fell in the genetic ancestry cluster associated with self-reported Caucasian donors. The study aimed to test whether signatures of past pathogen exposure could be identified by cataloging public T cell receptors. The T cell repertoires of some 670 subjects were profiled by immunosequencing and related to cytomegalovirus serostatus. In addition to the first cohort of approximately 670 subjects, a separate validation cohort of 120 different subjects was used. High-throughput TCR immunosequencing, statistical association of individual TCRs with disease status, and machine learning were combined to predict cytomegalovirus infection status. A later analysis re-examined previously published TCR beta repertoires from about 670 donors and added high-resolution HLA genotyping to investigate patterns of TCR occurrence. In the later analysis, no new phenotypic data were used to find candidate immune exposures; instead, reliance was placed on TCR beta sequences and their occurrence across donors. An earlier analysis of approximately 580 of the donors used high-throughput TCR beta sequencing to judge whether each TCR beta V gene segment behaved as functional or pseudogenic. Donor age, sex, ethnicity and CMV serostatus were compiled together with the repertoire data. A later genetic analysis took genome-wide SNP genotypes for about 55% of the 666 donors and used that subset as a discovery cohort. Every discovery cohort repertoire had been produced on one sequencing platform. Class I and class II HLA loci were covered by the typing at four-digit resolution. The number of typed donors differed by locus: about 620-640 for A, B, C, DRB1 and DQB1; 522 for DQA1; about 600 for DPA1; and roughly 450 for DPB1. Because of strong linkage in the cohort, five DR-DQ haplotypes were treated as single units for association and clustering. Among around 400 genotyped donors of the cohort, an average of approximately 240,000 unique TCR beta nucleotide sequences was sequenced per donor, of which approximately 19% were non-productive.

The study at large found these results: Seventeen rarely observed V segments, including chromosome 9 orphons, were excluded from the earlier analysis of a few hundred of the donors because counts were too low. In a later genetic analysis, a missense DCLRE1C variant was associated with V-gene and J-gene trimming of TCR beta chains, and the association was replicated in an independent cohort. Because the 87-base-pair reads could not distinguish some IMGT-functional V segments, including TRBV6-2 and TRBV6-3, those segments were excluded. The cohort was sequenced for TCR beta chains only, and without alpha or paired-chain data the features that could be detected were limited. Most TCR sequences were seen in very few donors, while some public TCRs were found in many individuals. A later analysis reported that several top co-occurrence clusters appeared linked to parvovirus B19, influenza, CMV and Epstein-Barr virus. The authors suggested that the approach could potentially be generalized to other disease states and immunological phenotypes. In a later analysis, HLA-associated TCR beta chains were found to be more clonally expanded and to have lower generation probabilities than equally common non-associated chains. HLA typing was unavailable for some donors at each locus, so association tests used only the typed subset. Roughly uniform sequencing depth across donors was assumed in presence/absence analyses, although this assumption may not hold. Cytomegalovirus status was reported to be diagnosed by the classifier with high specificity and sensitivity in both the original and validation cohorts. According to a later genetic analysis, donors in an Asian-associated ancestry cluster had fewer N-insertions in productive TCRs than the approximately 670-donor mean. A group of highly shared sequence variants was considered likely to be a technical artifact of the sequencing pipeline. In vitro tests confirmed that a few of the cytomegalovirus-associated TCR beta chains recognize cytomegalovirus antigens. The study listed 164 TCR beta chains as associated with cytomegalovirus. According to a later analysis, most CMV-associated TCR beta chains appeared to be HLA-restricted, and the HLA associations seemed to be driven largely by CMV exposure. Broadly in line with IMGT annotations, most TCR beta V segments showed up in productive rearrangements about 90% or about 30% of the time in an earlier analysis of around 600 of the donors. Linkage disequilibrium might explain the correlated functional status among segregating V segments, but an unknown experimental factor could not be ruled out. Assigning TCR associations to individual alleles was difficult when HLA alleles, especially DR and DQ, strongly co-occurred. In a later analysis, TCR association rates were found to vary across HLA loci, with the most associated TCRs seen for DRB1 alleles and the fewest for HLA-C alleles. Specific HLA alleles were associated with roughly 16,000 TCR beta sequences at a false discovery rate of 0.05 in a later analysis. A further reported finding was that TCR beta sequences accurately predicted the HLA-A and HLA-B alleles for most subjects in the first cohort. CMV serostatus was the only immune exposure information available for the cohort.

Sequenced: PBMCs. The receptor was isolated from a middle-aged man in good health and CMV-seronegative. The sequence links TRBV19 to TRBJ2-2, with the D gene too uncertain to name. The nucleotide sequence reads TGTGCCAGTAGTATGGGTACAGAGACCGGGGAGCTGTTTTTT. Translation gives CASSMGTETGELFF.